Described below is a single T cell receptor (beta chain) sequence and its context. Its antigen is still unknown. The data originate from a study of naive and memory T cell subsets. Overall study results and limits: Over 90% of naive TCR sequences appeared only once after error correction, unlike memory subsets. The power law exponent of TCR abundance differed between naive and memory cells. Especially in CD8 cells, naive repertoires contained a few larger clonotypes, possibly CD45RA-re-expressing memory cells.

An equimolar mix of two oligonucleotides served as the beta constant-region primer for TRBC1 and TRBC2. The ligated cDNA underwent four PCR rounds using SP2 and nested alpha and beta constant-region primers. MiXCR, applied by TCRdb to the UMI-ligation and nested PCR reads, yields one record per CDR3 protein. This table has 140,000 to 150,000 distinct CDR3 sequences, about 20% appearing once. Germline CDR1 is MNHNY and CDR2 is SVGAGI (reference sequence). CDR3 length equals 15 residues. After removal of 6 bases from V and 6 bases from J, the junction contained 8 bases not matched to a gene. CMV status came from CD4+ T cell IFNgamma after overnight CMV lysate stimulation of fresh PBMCs. Four subsets defined by CD45RA and CD27 were sorted after CD3, CD4, CD8 and live/dead staining.

This sequence joins TRBV6-6 and TRBJ2-3; 11 bases are a match to TRBD2. The sequencing sample was made of naive CD4+ T cells from blood. This receptor was identified in a human donor in good health. The CDR3 here is CASSARLAGTDTQYF. In DNA, the CDR3 is TGTGCCAGCAGCGCTAGACTAGCGGGGACCGATACGCAGTATTTT.